The clone carrying this TCR beta chain was observed many times. Time point: patch test 2, 6 weeks after DPC sensitization. Treatment meaning: therapeutic diphenylcyclopropenone sensitization with weekly scalp DPC. Germline CDR1 SGHRS, CDR2 YFSETQ. This CDR3 region has 15 residues. V lost 1 base and J lost 2, with 13 bases in between. The data are from a study of human T cells and chemical hapten exposure. TCRdb recomputed calls from the RACE reads with MiXCR, one row per CDR3 protein. This table has about 110,000 distinct CDR3 sequences, more than 7% appearing once. The rearrangement links TRBV5-1 to TRBJ2-7; weak D call: TRBD1 (6 bases). Sequencing used whole blood, obtained in connection with sensitization to the hapten diphenylcyclopropenone (DPC). The TCR sequence derives from a woman between 40 and 50 years old with alopecia areata. Some clones in this sample may be carry-over from other donors' samples. CDR3 DNA sequence: TGCGCCAGCAGCTTGTCGGACAGCGTCCCCTACGAGCAGTACTTC. This sequence encodes CASSLSDSVPYEQYF. The variable domain in full, completed from reference TRBV5-1 and TRBJ2-7, reads KAGVTQTPRYLIKTRGQQVTLSCSPISGHRSVSWYQQTPGQGLQFLFEYFSETQRNKGNFPGRFSGRQFSNSRSEMNVSTLELGDSALYLCASSLSDSVPYEQYFGPGTRLTVT.